This T cell receptor beta chain was retrieved from a study of shared clonotypes between healthy human individuals. Study results and caveats: A handful of donors had around 5% of their naive CD4 clonotypes in common.

The assay was immunoSEQ multiplex PCR, and TCRdb's table has in-frame clones only and misses some. The table has 2 million to 2.5 million clones, approximately 95% seen once; the top ten hold under 0.45%. Trimming removed 0 bases from V and 4 bases from J, with 10 bases in between. Germline CDR1 reads SGHDT; CDR2 reads YYEEEE. This CDR3 is built from 14 residues. In regard to this clone: Its specificity is not known.

The chain joins TRBV5-6 to TRBJ1-2, with a tentative D call TRBD1 (5 bases). Specimen: naive CD4+ T cells from PBMCs. Subset specified: CD45RA+ positively selected. The sequence was collected from a man in his late teens or twenties in good health. Some clones in this sample may be carry-over from other donors' samples. The CDR3 sequence is CASSLAGDLYGYTF. In nucleotides, the CDR3 is TGTGCCAGCAGCTTGGCGGGGGACCTCTATGGCTACACCTTC.